This T cell receptor (beta chain) came from a study of shared clonotypes between healthy human individuals. Study-wide results and caveats: Rarefaction exposed incomplete sorted-subset sequencing despite large depth.

This clone was observed a single time. The antigen is unknown. This CDR3 has 14 amino acids. Germline loops: CDR1 SGHRS, CDR2 YFSETQ. Trimming took 4 bases from V and 7 from J; bases not matched to a gene: 5. Sequenced by immunoSEQ multiplex PCR; TCRdb stores in-frame clones only, minus some. The table shows about 1.5 million clones, with roughly 96% occurring only once. The chain joins TRBV5-1 to TRBJ1-4, with 9 bases that match TRBD1. The receptor's source is a man younger than 40 in good health. Source material: naive CD4+ T cells sorted from blood. Sample subset: CD45RA+ positively selected. CDR3 nucleotides: TGCGCCAGCAGCAGCGGGACAGGGCCTGAAAAACTGTTTTTT. Translation: CASSSGTGPEKLFF.